The 24 T cell receptor beta chains below were found in one sample sequenced in a study of shared clonotypes between healthy human individuals. The assay was immunoSEQ multiplex PCR, and TCRdb's table has in-frame clones only and misses some. The sample lists approximately 500,000 clones, about 95% occurring once. The material sequenced was naive CD4+ T cells sorted from blood. The subset: CD45RA+ positively selected. The receptors were gathered from a woman in her 30s in good health.

The chain links TRBV27 to TRBJ2-3; maybe TRBD1 (6 bases). There are 15 residues in the CDR3. The V end lost 2 bases, the J end lost 7 bases, and 16 bases lay between the germline ends. CDR1 is MNHEY and CDR2 is SMNVEV in the germline V gene (reference sequence). The CDR3 nucleotides are TGTGCCAGCAGTTTAAGTTTGACAGGACGTAATACGCAGTATTTT. Protein product: CASSLSLTGRNTQYF.

The chain employs TRBV2 and TRBJ2-1; 13 bases match TRBD2. V was clipped by 2 bases and J by 7 bases; unmatched bases: 2. The germline CDR1 and CDR2 sequences are SNHLY and FYNNEI. The CDR3 length is 15 residues. Here the CDR3 DNA reads TGTGCCAGCAGTGAACAGGGACTAGCGGGGAATGAGCAGTTCTTC. Amino acids: CASSEQGLAGNEQFF.

The chain's CDR3 is CASSPSGVGNSPLHF. CDR3 sequence (DNA): TGTGCCAGCAGCCCAAGCGGGGTTGGCAATTCACCCCTCCACTTT. The gene calls are TRBV7-3 and TRBJ1-6; D is ambiguous. The V end lost 5 bases, the J end lost 7 bases, and 15 bases lay between the germline ends. This CDR3 spans 15 amino acids. Germline V lookup: CDR1 SGHTA, CDR2 FQGTGA.

CDR3 DNA sequence: TGTGCCAGCAGCTCCAATTCCCTTGGCAATCAGCCCCAGCATTTT. This sequence encodes CASSSNSLGNQPQHF. The rearrangement links TRBV7-9 to TRBJ1-5; D gene uncertain. V lost 4 bases, J lost 2 bases, and 12 bases lay in between. The CDR3 sequence is 15 residues long. Germline CDR1 is SEHNR and CDR2 is FQNEAQ (reference sequence).

V is TRBV14 and J is TRBJ2-1; D unresolved. This CDR3 spans 14 amino acids. Germline V gene lookup returns CDR1 SGHDN and CDR2 FVKESK. V gave up 4 bases and J gave up 6 bases, with 13 bases separating them. CDR3 in DNA: TGTGCCAGCAGCCCCCAACCCTCAAGCAATGAGCAGTTCTTC. Translated, it gives CASSPQPSSNEQFF.

This chain uses TRBV7-8 with TRBJ2-7; TRBD2 matches at 10 bases. CDR1 and CDR2 from the germline V gene are SGHVS and FQNEAQ. The CDR3 sequence is 15 residues long. V trimming: 5 bases; J trimming: 1 base; junction bases outside the gene matches: 5. The DNA of the CDR3 is TGTGCCAGCAGCGCGGGACTAGCGATTTCCTACGAGCAGTACTTC. Amino acid sequence: CASSAGLAISYEQYF.

This chain uses TRBV4-2 with TRBJ1-2; possibly TRBD1 for D (6 bases). The V and J ends lost 0 bases and 3 bases respectively, with 11 bases between them. The CDR3 has 15 residues. Germline V CDR1 and CDR2: LGHNA, YNFKEQ. The CDR3 bases are TGTGCCAGCAGCCAAGATCAGGGGACCGACTATGGCTACACCTTC. This encodes CASSQDQGTDYGYTF.

The rearrangement joins TRBV19 to TRBJ2-3; a possible D gene is TRBD2 (6 bases). From germline, CDR1 is LNHDA and CDR2 SQIVND (reference sequence). The V gene lost 3 bases and the J gene lost 2 bases, with 15 bases spanning the gap. The CDR3 totals 16 residues. DNA for the CDR3: TGTGCCAGTAGTATGGCAGGGCGCGGGACCACAGATACGCAGTATTTT. Protein sequence: CASSMAGRGTTDTQYF.

This sequence joins TRBV28 and TRBJ2-3; possibly TRBD2 for D (6 bases). The CDR3 covers 10 residues. Germline V gene lookup returns CDR1 MDHEN and CDR2 SYDVKM. Trimming stripped 8 bases from V and 6 bases from J, with 6 bases between. CDR3 nucleotide sequence: TGTGCCAGCGGGGGGGATACGCAGTATTTT. This sequence encodes CASGGDTQYF.

The chain links TRBV25-1 to TRBJ2-2, with 9 positions matching TRBD1. After removal of 8 bases from V and 2 bases from J, the junction contained 6 bases not matched to a gene. CDR1 and CDR2 from the germline V gene are MGHDK and SYGVNS. The CDR3 sequence is 15 residues long. This chain's CDR3 is CASPQDRGNTGELFF. The CDR3, as DNA: TGTGCCAGCCCCCAGGACAGGGGCAACACCGGGGAGCTGTTTTTT.

The V and J genes are TRBV28 and TRBJ1-4, with D unclear. The ends were cut back, 6 bases at V and 4 bases at J, with 12 bases in the middle. The CDR3 consists of 14 residues. Germline V gene lookup returns CDR1 MDHEN and CDR2 SYDVKM. CDR3 residues: CASSVPQDNEKLFF. The CDR3 bases are TGTGCCAGCAGCGTCCCCCAAGATAATGAAAAACTGTTTTTT. Full variable domain (outside the CDR3, taken from reference TRBV28 and TRBJ1-4): DVKVTQSSRYLVKRTGEKVFLECVQDMDHENMFWYRQDPGLGLRLIYFSYDVKMKEKGDIPEGYSVSREKKERFSLILESASTNQTSMYLCASSVPQDNEKLFFGSGTQLSVL.

This clone has only one observation. This chain uses TRBV28 with TRBJ2-3; 16 positions match TRBD2. CDR1 and CDR2 (germline): MDHEN, SYDVKM. This CDR3 comprises 17 residues. The V segment lost 3 bases and the J segment 6 bases; nucleotides outside the gene matches: 6. The CDR3 nucleotides are TGTGCCAGCAGTTTGACGGGACTAGCGGGAGGGCGGGATACGCAGTATTTT. Protein product: CASSLTGLAGGRDTQYF.

This chain links TRBV7-8 with TRBJ2-7; D is unclear. The CDR3 spans 15 residues. Germline values: CDR1 SGHVS, CDR2 FQNEAQ. Trimming cost V 1 base and J 1 base, with 11 bases left between them. The CDR3 bases are TGTGCCAGCAGCTTAGAAACGCTGCGGTCCTACGAGCAGTACTTC. Translated: CASSLETLRSYEQYF. The whole variable domain, remainder taken from reference TRBV7-8 and TRBJ2-7, is GAGVSQSPRYKVAKRGQDVALRCDPISGHVSLFWYQQALGQGPEFLTYFQNEAQLDKSGLPSDRFFAERPEGSVSTLKIQRTQQEDSAVYLCASSLETLRSYEQYFGPGTRLTVT.

This sequence joins TRBV29-1 and TRBJ2-1; tentatively, D is TRBD1 (5 bases). Germline-derived CDR1 and CDR2 are SQVTM and ANQGSEA. With 4 bases removed from V and 0 bases from J, the gap between germline ends came to 10 bases. The CDR3 runs to 14 residues. This CDR3 is CSVGGPSSYNEQFF. As DNA, the CDR3 is TGCAGCGTTGGGGGCCCCAGCTCCTACAATGAGCAGTTCTTC.

The gene calls are TRBV19 and TRBJ2-5; TRBD1 is a possible D gene (6 bases). The DNA end favors TRBJ2-7, so the J call may be wrong. CDR3 length equals 17 residues. Germline V lookup: CDR1 LNHDA, CDR2 SQIVND (reference sequence). The CDR3 DNA is TGTGCCAGTAGTGTTAAAACCGGGACATTGTCCTCCTACGAGCAGTACTTC. It translates to CASSVKTGTLSSYEQYF.

The chain recombines TRBV7-9 with TRBJ2-1, with 7 positions matching TRBD2. The CDR3 runs to 16 residues. The germline V gene encodes CDR1 SEHNR and CDR2 FQNEAQ (reference sequence). V was pared by 5 bases and J by 6 bases, with 13 bases of the junction left unmatched. This CDR3 is CASSTGLLAGSNEQFF. Here the CDR3 DNA reads TGTGCCAGCAGCACCGGACTCTTAGCGGGCTCCAATGAGCAGTTCTTC.

This chain connects TRBV15 to TRBJ2-4; TRBD2 agrees at 7 bases. Germline CDR1 reads LNHNV; CDR2 reads YYDKDF (reference sequence). After removal of 0 bases from V and 0 bases from J, the junction contained 2 bases not matched to a gene. The CDR3 consists of 16 residues. The DNA of the CDR3 is TGTGCCACCAGCAGAGAGGGGGGGATAGCCAAAAACATTCAGTACTTC. Protein product: CATSREGGIAKNIQYF.

The chain uses TRBV13 and TRBJ1-2; TRBD1 matches 8 bases. This CDR3 spans 13 amino acids. V shed 5 bases, J shed 8 bases, and the junction held 7 bases outside the gene matches. Looked up from germline, CDR1 is PRHDT and CDR2 is FYEKMQ (reference sequence). CDR3 protein: CASSAGQGRGYTF. In DNA form, the CDR3 reads TGTGCCAGCAGCGCCGGACAGGGTAGAGGCTACACCTTC.

The chain carries TRBV20-1 and TRBJ2-7, with D perhaps matching TRBD1 (5 bases). This CDR3 spans 11 amino acids. V was shortened by 6 bases and J by 4 bases, with 10 bases between the two germline ends. Germline CDR1 reads DFQATT; CDR2 reads SNEGSKA (reference sequence). The CDR3 region has the DNA TGCAGTGCCAAAGACAGATACGAGCAGTACTTC. It codes for CSAKDRYEQYF.

The CDR3 region is CASSPGRESTDTQYF. The CDR3 DNA is TGTGCCAGCTCCCCGGGGCGGGAAAGCACAGATACGCAGTATTTT. This chain connects TRBV11-3 to TRBJ2-3; a possible D gene is TRBD2 (6 bases). There are 15 residues in the CDR3. Germline lookup yields CDR1 SGHNT and CDR2 YENEEA. Trimming removed 8 bases at V and 0 bases at J, with 15 bases between.

The chain joins TRBV10-1 to TRBJ2-2; 7 bases agree with TRBD1. The CDR3 totals 16 residues. J lost 6 bases, V lost 4 bases, and 11 bases had no gene match. Germline lookup yields CDR1 WNHNN and CDR2 SYGVQD (reference sequence). The CDR3 DNA sequence: TGCGCCAGCAGTGTAGCCAGGGGGACAACGTCCGGGGAGCTGTTTTTT. Protein: CASSVARGTTSGELFF.

This chain joins TRBV28 and TRBJ1-1; a possible D gene is TRBD1 (6 bases). This CDR3 region has 15 residues. The V end was cut by 5 bases, the J end by 2 bases, with 15 bases between. The V gene's germline CDR1 is MDHEN and CDR2 SYDVKM. The CDR3 nucleotides read TGTGCCAGCAGTCCCACAGGGTCCGGAAACACTGAAGCTTTCTTT. As protein: CASSPTGSGNTEAFF.

As to this clone: This specimen includes other DNA sequences encoding the same CDR3. The V gene is TRBV20-1, the J gene TRBJ1-2; D is perhaps TRBD1 (5 bases). Germline V gene lookup returns CDR1 DFQATT and CDR2 SNEGSKA (reference sequence). V was cut by 1 base and J by 6 bases, with 6 bases left in between. CDR3 size: 11 residues. The CDR3 is CSARGGDGYTF. The DNA of the CDR3 is TGCAGTGCTAGAGGGGGGGATGGCTACACCTTC.

In its sample, this clone was seen once. The chain couples TRBV6-5 to TRBJ1-5; D uncertain. This CDR3 is 14 amino acids long. V shed 6 bases and J shed 5 bases, with 14 bases lying between them. Germline V gene lookup returns CDR1 MNHEY and CDR2 SVGAGI. CDR3 in DNA: TGTGCCAGCAGCCGATCGAGGGCCCATCAGCCCCAGCATTTT. It specifies CASSRSRAHQPQHF.